The entry that follows covers one TCR beta chain sequence. The antigen remains undetermined. The sample is drawn from a study of Ad26.COV2.S vaccination and SARS-CoV-2 variants. Overall study results and limits: It was reported that spike-specific CD8+ and CD4+ T cell responses were substantially broad after vaccination.

The protocol was immunoSEQ multiplex PCR, while the TCRdb copy is restricted to in-frame clones and leaves out a portion. Among a few hundred thousand clones listed, about 80% were seen once. From germline, CDR1 is SGHNT and CDR2 YYREEE (reference sequence). The V gene lost 1 base and the J gene lost 5 bases, with 15 bases spanning the gap. This CDR3 is 15 amino acids long. Treatment denoted: about 20 received Ad26.COV2.S at low or high dose, single or two shots; about 5 received placebo; per-sample allocation not given. The investigators took samples on day 63 after the first vaccine or placebo injection. The donor's status was that of an adult aged 18-55 years in Boston. The shot given was an Ad26 vector that makes Wuhan-strain SARS-CoV-2 spike.

The gene calls are TRBV5-4 and TRBJ1-1; D is undetermined. Sequencing was performed on peripheral blood, taken in a trial of Ad26.COV2.S vaccine versus placebo. The sequence came from a person aged 18-65 years who received the Ad26.COV2.S COVID-19 vaccine or a placebo. This CDR3 is CASSLLGRSQTEAFF. The CDR3, as DNA: TGTGCCAGCAGCTTGCTCGGACGGTCCCAGACTGAAGCTTTCTTT.